The T cell receptor beta chain described here comes from a study of shared clonotypes between healthy human individuals. Per the germline V gene, CDR1 is MDHEN and CDR2 is SYDVKM. The V end lost 3 bases, the J end lost 6 bases, and 9 bases lay between the germline ends. The CDR3 loop spans 12 amino acids. This clone came up once. Naive CD8 cells lacked CD45RO and underwent positive selection for CCR7, leaving out terminally differentiated effector memory CD45RA+ cells. TCRdb's table, derived via immunoSEQ multiplex PCR, lists solely in-frame clones and lacks some. The sample records about 610,000 clones, about 96% being singletons.

The chain uses TRBV28 and TRBJ2-7; D ambiguous. This clonotype was sampled from a woman aged 30 to 39 in good health. Sequenced material: naive CD8+ T cells sorted from blood. DNA for the CDR3: TGTGCCAGCAGTTTCCCCCTGGGCGAGCAGTACTTC. It translates to CASSFPLGEQYF.